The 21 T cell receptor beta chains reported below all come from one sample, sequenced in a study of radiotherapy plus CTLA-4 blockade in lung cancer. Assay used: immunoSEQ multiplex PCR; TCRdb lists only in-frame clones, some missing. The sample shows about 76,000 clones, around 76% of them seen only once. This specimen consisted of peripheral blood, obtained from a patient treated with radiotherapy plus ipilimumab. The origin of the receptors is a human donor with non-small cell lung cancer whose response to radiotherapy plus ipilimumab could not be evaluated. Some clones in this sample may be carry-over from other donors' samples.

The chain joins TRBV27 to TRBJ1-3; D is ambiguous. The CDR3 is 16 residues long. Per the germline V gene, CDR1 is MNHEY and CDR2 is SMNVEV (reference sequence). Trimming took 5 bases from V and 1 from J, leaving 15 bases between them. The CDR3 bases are TGTGCCAGCAGTCATGGACTGCCTGGATCTGGAAACACCATATATTTT. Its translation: CASSHGLPGSGNTIYF.

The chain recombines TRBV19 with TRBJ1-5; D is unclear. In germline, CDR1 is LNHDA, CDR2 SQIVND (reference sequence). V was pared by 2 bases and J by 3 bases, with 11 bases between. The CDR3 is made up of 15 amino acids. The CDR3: CASSIYAGNNQPQHF. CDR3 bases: TGTGCCAGTAGTATATACGCAGGAAACAATCAGCCCCAGCATTTT. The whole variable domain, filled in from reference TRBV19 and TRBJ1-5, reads DGGITQSPKYLFRKEGQNVTLSCEQNLNHDAMYWYRQDPGQGLRLIYYSQIVNDFQKGDIAEGYSVSREKKESFPLTVTSAQKNPTAFYLCASSIYAGNNQPQHFGDGTRLSIL.

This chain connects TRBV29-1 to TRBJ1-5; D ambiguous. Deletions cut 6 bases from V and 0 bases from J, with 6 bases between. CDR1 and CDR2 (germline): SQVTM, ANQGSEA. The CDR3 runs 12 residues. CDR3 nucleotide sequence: TGCAGCGTAGCGGATAGCAATCAGCCCCAGCATTTT. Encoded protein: CSVADSNQPQHF.

CDR3 region: CASSSRQGGTGELFF. CDR3 nucleotides: TGCGCCAGCAGCTCGCGACAGGGCGGCACCGGGGAGCTGTTTTTT. The chain joins TRBV4-1 to TRBJ2-2; 7 nucleotides align to TRBD1. CDR3 length: 15 residues. V lost 5 bases, J lost 4 bases, and 7 bases stayed unmatched. The germline V gene has CDR1 MGHRA and CDR2 YSYEKL.

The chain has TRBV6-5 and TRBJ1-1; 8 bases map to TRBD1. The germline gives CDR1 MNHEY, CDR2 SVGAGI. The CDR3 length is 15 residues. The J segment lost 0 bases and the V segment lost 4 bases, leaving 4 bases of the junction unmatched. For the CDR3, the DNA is TGTGCCAGCAGTTGGCAGGGGGCGATGAACACTGAAGCTTTCTTT. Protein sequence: CASSWQGAMNTEAFF.

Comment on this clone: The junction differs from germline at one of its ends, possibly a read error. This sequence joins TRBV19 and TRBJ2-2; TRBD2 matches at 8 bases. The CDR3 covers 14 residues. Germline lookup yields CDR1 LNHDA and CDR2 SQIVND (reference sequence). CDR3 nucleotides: TGTGCCAGTAGTAAGGGCGGGGGGAGCCGGGGAGCTGTTTTT. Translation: CASSKGGGSRGAVF. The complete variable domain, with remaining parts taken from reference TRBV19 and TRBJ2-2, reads DGGITQSPKYLFRKEGQNVTLSCEQNLNHDAMYWYRQDPGQGLRLIYYSQIVNDFQKGDIAEGYSVSREKKESFPLTVTSAQKNPTAFYLCASSKGGGSRGAVFGEGSRLTVL.

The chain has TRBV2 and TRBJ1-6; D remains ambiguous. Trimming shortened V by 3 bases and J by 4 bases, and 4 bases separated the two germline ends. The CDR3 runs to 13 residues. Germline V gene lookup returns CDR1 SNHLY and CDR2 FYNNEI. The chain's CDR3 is CASSDGYNSPLHF. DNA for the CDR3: TGTGCCAGCAGTGACGGGTATAATTCACCCCTCCACTTT.

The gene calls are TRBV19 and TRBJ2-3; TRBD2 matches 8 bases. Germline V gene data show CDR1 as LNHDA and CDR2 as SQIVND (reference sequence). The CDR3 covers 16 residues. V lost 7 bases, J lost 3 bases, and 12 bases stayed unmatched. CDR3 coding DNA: TGTGCCAGTAAAGGGCGGGGGGCCAGGGGAACAGATACGCAGTATTTT. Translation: CASKGRGARGTDTQYF.

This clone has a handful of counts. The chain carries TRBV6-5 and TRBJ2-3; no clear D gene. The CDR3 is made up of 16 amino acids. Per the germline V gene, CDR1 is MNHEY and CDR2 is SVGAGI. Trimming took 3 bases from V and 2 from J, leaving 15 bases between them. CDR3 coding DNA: TGTGCCAGCAGTTATTGGGCAACCCCTCCCACAGATACGCAGTATTTT. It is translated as CASSYWATPPTDTQYF.

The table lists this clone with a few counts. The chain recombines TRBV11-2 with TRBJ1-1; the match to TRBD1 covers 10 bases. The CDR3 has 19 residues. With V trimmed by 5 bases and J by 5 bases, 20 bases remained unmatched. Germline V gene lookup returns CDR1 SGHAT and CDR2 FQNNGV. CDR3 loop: CASSAGFWDRGRAGTEAFF. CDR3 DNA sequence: TGTGCCAGCAGCGCCGGTTTCTGGGACAGGGGTAGAGCTGGGACTGAAGCTTTCTTT.

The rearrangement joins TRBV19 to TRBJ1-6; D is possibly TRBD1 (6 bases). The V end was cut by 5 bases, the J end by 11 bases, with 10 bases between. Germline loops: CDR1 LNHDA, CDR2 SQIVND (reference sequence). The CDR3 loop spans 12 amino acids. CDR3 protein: CASSYRDPPLHF. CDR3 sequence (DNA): TGTGCCAGTAGTTACAGGGATCCACCCCTCCACTTT.

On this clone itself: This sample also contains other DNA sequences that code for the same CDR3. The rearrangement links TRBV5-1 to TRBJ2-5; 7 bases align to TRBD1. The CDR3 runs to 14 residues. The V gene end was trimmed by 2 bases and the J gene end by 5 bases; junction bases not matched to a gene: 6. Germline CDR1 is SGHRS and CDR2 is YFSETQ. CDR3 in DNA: TGCGCCAGCAGCTTAGAGGGGGCCGGGGAGACCCAGTACTTC. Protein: CASSLEGAGETQYF.

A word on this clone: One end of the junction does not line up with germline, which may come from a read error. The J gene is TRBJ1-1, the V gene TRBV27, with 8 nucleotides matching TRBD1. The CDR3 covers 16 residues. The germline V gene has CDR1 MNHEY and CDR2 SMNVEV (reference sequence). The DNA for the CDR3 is TGTGCCGGCAGTTTTGGGACAGGAGCTGTGAACACTGAAGCTTTCTTT. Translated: CAGSFGTGAVNTEAFF.

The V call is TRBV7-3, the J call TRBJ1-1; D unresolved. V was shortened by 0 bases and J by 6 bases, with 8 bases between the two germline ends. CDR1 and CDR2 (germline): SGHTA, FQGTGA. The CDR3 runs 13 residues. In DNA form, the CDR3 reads TGTGCCAGCAGCTTAACCGGGGAGGCTGAAGCTTTCTTT. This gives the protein CASSLTGEAEAFF.

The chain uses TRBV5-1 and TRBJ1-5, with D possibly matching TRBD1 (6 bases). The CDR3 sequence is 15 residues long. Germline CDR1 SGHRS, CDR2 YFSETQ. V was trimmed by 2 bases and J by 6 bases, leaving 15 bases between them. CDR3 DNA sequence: TGCGCCAGCAGCTTAGAAGGTACAGGGCCTCAGCCCCAGCATTTT. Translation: CASSLEGTGPQPQHF.

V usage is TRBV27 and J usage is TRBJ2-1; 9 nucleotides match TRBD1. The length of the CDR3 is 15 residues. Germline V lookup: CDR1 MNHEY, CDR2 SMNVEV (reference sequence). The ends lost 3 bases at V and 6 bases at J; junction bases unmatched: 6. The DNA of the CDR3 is TGTGCCAGCAGTTTGGTGGGACAGGGACCCAATGAGCAGTTCTTC. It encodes CASSLVGQGPNEQFF.

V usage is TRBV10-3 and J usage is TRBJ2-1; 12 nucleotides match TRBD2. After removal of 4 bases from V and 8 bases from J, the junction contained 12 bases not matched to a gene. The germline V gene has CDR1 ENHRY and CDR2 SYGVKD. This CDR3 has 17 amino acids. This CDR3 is CAISGPTSGGPGDEQFF. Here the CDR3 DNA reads TGTGCCATCAGTGGTCCGACTAGCGGGGGCCCCGGGGATGAGCAGTTCTTC.

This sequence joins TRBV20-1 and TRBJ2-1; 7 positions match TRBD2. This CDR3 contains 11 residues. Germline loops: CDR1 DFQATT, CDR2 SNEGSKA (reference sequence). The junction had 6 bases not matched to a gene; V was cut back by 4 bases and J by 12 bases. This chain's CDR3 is CSATRREGQFF. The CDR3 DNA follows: TGCAGTGCTACCCGGAGGGAGGGGCAGTTCTTC.

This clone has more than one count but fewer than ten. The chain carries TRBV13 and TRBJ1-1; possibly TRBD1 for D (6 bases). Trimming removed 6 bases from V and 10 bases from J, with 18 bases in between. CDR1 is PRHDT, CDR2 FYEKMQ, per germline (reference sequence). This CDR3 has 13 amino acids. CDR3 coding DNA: TGTGCCAGCAGGATCGGAGGGGAGGGGGGAGCTTTCTTT. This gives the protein CASRIGGEGGAFF.

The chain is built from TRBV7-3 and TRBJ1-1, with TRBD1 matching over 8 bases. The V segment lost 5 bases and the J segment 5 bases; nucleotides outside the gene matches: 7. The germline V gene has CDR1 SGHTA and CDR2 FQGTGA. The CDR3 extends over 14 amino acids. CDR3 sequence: CASSIGQGRTEAFF. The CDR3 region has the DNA TGTGCCAGCAGCATCGGACAGGGTAGGACTGAAGCTTTCTTT.

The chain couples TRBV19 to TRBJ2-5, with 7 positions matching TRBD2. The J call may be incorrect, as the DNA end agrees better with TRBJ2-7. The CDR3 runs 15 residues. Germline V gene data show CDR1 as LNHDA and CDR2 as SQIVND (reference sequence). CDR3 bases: TGTGCCAGTTGGAAGGGCGGGGGAATATTCTACGAGCAGTACTTC. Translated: CASWKGGGIFYEQYF.